This TCR beta chain was identified in a study of cytotoxic CD8 clonotypes in ibrutinib-treated CLL. Looking at the study overall: Mean per-sample yields comprised just over 250,000 productive templates and tens of thousands of productive rearrangements. Findings and limits, study-wide: Patients with sustained remission and those progressing were sampled at differing times. Clonality increased with ibrutinib response but returned toward baseline at progression.

This CDR3 contains 14 residues. Trimming pared 1 base from V and 6 bases from J, leaving 12 bases between. Germline CDR1 LGHNA, CDR2 YSLEER. Some clones are missing from TCRdb's copy, which holds only in-frame ones; the method was immunoSEQ multiplex PCR. The data show roughly 110,000 clones, 50% to 65% seen once. In regard to this clone: What it binds is not known.

The TCR was taken from a human donor with chronic lymphocytic leukemia. The chain combines TRBV4-3 with TRBJ1-1; D is perhaps TRBD1 (5 bases). Sequenced here: PBMCs, sampled after 24 months of ibrutinib treatment. In DNA, the CDR3 is TGCGCCAGCAGCCAAGGGGGGTCCGCTCCTGAAGCTTTCTTT. Encoded protein: CASSQGGSAPEAFF.